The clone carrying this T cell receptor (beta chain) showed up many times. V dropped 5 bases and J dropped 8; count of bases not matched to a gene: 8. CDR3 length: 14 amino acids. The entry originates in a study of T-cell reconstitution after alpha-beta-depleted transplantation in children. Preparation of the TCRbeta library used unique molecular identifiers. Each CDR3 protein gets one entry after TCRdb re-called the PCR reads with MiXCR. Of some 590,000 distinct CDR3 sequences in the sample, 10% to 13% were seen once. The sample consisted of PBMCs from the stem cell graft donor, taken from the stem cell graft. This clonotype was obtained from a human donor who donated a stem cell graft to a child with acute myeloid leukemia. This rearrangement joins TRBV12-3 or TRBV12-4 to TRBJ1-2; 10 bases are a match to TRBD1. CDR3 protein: CASSPGTGVRGYTF. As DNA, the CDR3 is TGTGCCAGCAGTCCCGGGACAGGGGTAAGAGGCTACACCTTC.